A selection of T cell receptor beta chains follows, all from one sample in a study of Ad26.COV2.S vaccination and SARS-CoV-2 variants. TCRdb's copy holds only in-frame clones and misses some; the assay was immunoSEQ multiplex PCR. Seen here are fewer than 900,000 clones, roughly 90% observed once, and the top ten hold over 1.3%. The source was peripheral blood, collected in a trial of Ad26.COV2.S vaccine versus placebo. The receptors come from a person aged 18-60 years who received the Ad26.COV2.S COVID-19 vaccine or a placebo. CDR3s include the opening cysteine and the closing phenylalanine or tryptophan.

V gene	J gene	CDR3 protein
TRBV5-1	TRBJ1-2	CASSGGAPGQATFNYGYTF
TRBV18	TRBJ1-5	CASSPTAGYNQPQHF
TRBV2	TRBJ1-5	CASGLTGGGQPQHF
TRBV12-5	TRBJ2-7	CASGLDHRVPTRAYEQYF
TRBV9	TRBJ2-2	CASSAEQGAYGELFF
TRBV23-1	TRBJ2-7	CASSQSTKGDRNSYEQYF
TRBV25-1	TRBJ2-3	CASSRLAGTDTQYF
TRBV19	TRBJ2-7	CASGQGWAEQYF
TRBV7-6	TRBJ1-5	CASSLGVRGDQPQHF
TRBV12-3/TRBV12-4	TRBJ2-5	CASSSDRETQYF
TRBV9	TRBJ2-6	CASSVQSSGANVLTF
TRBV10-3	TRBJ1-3	CAISGQGSGNTIYF
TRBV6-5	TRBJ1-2	CASQPDGNVNYGYTF
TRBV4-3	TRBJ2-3	CASSQDLGVSTDTQYF
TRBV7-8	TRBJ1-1	CASSLGWEAFF
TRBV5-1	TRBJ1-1	CASSLGPGRRTEAFF
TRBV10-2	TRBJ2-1	CASRGLGADEQFF
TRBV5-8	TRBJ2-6	CASSPSGANVLTF
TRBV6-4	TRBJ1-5	CASSRQGGQPQHF
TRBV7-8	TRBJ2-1	CASSPPGLAGLEQFF
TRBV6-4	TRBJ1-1	CASSDYPTRSTTEAFF
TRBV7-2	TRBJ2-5	CASSLMGPQETQYF
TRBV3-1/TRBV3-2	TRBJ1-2	CASSQDSPPGAGYGYTF
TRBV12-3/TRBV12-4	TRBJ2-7	CASSKQVIYEQYF
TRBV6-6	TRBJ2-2	CASSYDRGGELFF
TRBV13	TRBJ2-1	CASSLGGSSYNEQFF
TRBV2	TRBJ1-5	CASFRDVNQPQHF
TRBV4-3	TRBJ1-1	CASSQEVLGMNAEAFF
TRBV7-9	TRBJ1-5	CASSPGGRPQHF
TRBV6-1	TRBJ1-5	CASSERIRNQPQHF
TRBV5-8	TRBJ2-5	CASSLRGDREETQYF
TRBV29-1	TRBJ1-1	CSSLDLNTEAFF
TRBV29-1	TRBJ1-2	CSVEPGRANYGYTF
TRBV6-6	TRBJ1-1	CASSLTEDTEAFF
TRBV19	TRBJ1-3	CASSIREADSGNTIYF
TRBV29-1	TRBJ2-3	CSVTGTDYTDTQYF
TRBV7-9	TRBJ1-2	CASSFGTGYGNGYTF
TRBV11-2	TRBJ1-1	CASSLEFGVGGTEAFF
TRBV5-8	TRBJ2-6	CASSRVGSGANVLTF
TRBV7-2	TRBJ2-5	CASSLARRGGETQYF
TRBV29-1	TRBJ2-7	CSVAGQVGGEQYF
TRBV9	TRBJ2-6	CASSVGQGRANVLTF
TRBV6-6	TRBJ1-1	CASSYVENTEAFF
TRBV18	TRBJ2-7	CASTLDSGSSYEQYF
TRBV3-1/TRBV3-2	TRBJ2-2	CASSPWGLAGNTGELFF
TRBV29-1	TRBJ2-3	CSGGQLTDTQYF
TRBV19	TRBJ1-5	CASRTGTAVDNQPQHF
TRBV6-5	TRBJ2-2	CASRRGAGNTGELFF
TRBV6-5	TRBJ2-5	CASSYPGETQYF
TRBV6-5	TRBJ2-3	CASSYSRGLTTDTQYF
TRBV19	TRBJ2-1	CASSMSPVGNEQFF
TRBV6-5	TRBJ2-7	CASSSHPYEQYF
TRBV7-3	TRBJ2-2	CASSFGQNTGELFF